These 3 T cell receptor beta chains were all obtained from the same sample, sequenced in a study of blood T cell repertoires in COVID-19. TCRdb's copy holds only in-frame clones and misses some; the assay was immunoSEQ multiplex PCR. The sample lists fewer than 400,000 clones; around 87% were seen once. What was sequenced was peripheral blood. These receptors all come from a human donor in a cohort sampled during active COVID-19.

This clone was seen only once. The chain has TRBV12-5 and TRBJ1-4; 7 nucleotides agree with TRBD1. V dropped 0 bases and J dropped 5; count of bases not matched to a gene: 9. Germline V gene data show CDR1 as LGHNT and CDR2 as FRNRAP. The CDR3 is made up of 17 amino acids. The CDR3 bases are TGTGCTAGTGGTTTGGTACTTTTGGAGACAGGGAATGAAAAACTGTTTTTT. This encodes CASGLVLLETGNEKLFF.

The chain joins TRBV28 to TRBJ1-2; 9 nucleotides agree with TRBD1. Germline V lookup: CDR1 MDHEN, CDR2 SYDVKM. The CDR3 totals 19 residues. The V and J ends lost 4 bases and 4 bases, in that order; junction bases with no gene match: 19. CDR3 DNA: TGTGCCAGCAGTTCCACCCGGACAGGGGAAGGTCCGGGGCCCTATGGCTACACCTTC. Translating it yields CASSSTRTGEGPGPYGYTF.

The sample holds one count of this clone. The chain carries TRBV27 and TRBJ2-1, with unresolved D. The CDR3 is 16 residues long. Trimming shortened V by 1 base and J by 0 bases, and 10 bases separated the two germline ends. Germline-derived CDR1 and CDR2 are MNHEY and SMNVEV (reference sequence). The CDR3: CASSLWASSSYNEQFF. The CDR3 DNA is TGTGCCAGCAGTTTATGGGCCTCGAGCTCCTACAATGAGCAGTTCTTC.